The subject of this entry is one TCR beta chain. These data originate in a study of shared clonotypes between healthy human individuals. Repertoires were generated with immunoSEQ multiplex PCR, while TCRdb's copy carries only in-frame clones and drops some. The table records some 900,000 clones, about 80% of them present only once. Trimming removed 1 base from V and 8 bases from J; junction bases left unmatched: 10. CDR1 KGHSH and CDR2 LQKENI come from the germline V gene. This CDR3 comprises 15 residues. Sequenced material: memory CD4+ T cells sorted from blood. The subset denotes: CD45RA-negative fraction. The rearrangement uses TRBV18 and TRBJ1-2; 7 bases fit TRBD1. This TCR was recovered from a man aged 18 to 29 in good health. As DNA, the CDR3 is TGTGCCAGCTCACCACTCGGAGGGGGCTTTGAAGGCTACACCTTC. Protein product: CASSPLGGGFEGYTF.